This T cell receptor beta chain was captured by sequencing in a study of cytomegalovirus exposure and HLA in healthy donors. Study background: According to later analysis, the same platform produced the 90 to 150 validation and about 700 first-cohort repertoires.

Per the germline V gene, CDR1 is LNHDA and CDR2 is SQIVND (reference sequence). V was cut by 4 bases and J by 7 bases, with 14 bases left in between. This CDR3 contains 14 residues. General study points: First-cohort TCR clusters were later found to tend to co-occur in the 120 or so validation repertoires. It was 164 TCR beta chains that were listed as cytomegalovirus-associated.

In regard to this clone: Its antigen remains unidentified.

Repertoires were generated with immunoSEQ multiplex PCR, while TCRdb's copy carries only in-frame clones and drops some. The sample has about 240,000 clones; about 83% are singletons. The sequenced material came from PBMCs. The source is a man aged 18 to 30 in good health and CMV-seronegative. The chain joins TRBV19 to TRBJ1-5; tentatively, D is TRBD1 (6 bases). DNA for the CDR3: TGTGCCAGTAGTACTCAGGGGAACTGGCAGCCCCAGCATTTT. Encoded protein: CASSTQGNWQPQHF.